Following are 15 T cell receptor beta chains from one sample sequenced in a study of control samples from healthy donors and cancer patients. Sequenced by immunoSEQ multiplex PCR; TCRdb stores in-frame clones only, minus some. The table has 100,000 to 150,000 clones, over 85% seen once. Input material: blood. The receptor set was obtained from a man aged 25 to 40 in good health.

To note about this clone: This CDR3 is also generated by other DNA sequences in the sample. The chain is built from TRBV7-9 and TRBJ1-5; no reliable D call. The CDR3 sequence is 14 residues long. Trimming pared 5 bases from V and 2 bases from J, leaving 10 bases between. In germline, CDR1 is SEHNR, CDR2 FQNEAQ (reference sequence). CDR3 bases: TGTGCCAGCAGCCCAGGCGGGGGCAATCAGCCCCAGCATTTT. Protein: CASSPGGGNQPQHF. Full variable domain (missing parts from reference TRBV7-9 and TRBJ1-5): DTGVSQNPRHKITKRGQNVTFRCDPISEHNRLYWYRQTLGQGPEFLTYFQNEAQLEKSRLLSDRFSAERPKGSFSTLEIQRTEQGDSAMYLCASSPGGGNQPQHFGDGTRLSIL.

The chain links TRBV2 to TRBJ2-7; D is undetermined. V gave up 2 bases and J gave up 5 bases, with 10 bases separating them. This CDR3 comprises 13 residues. Per the germline V gene, CDR1 is SNHLY and CDR2 is FYNNEI. In DNA form, the CDR3 reads TGTGCCAGCAGTGAACGGCAGCCCGACGAGCAGTACTTC. Its translation: CASSERQPDEQYF.

The CDR3: CATSVGGGGYEQYF. DNA of the CDR3: TGTGCCACCAGCGTAGGGGGAGGAGGGTACGAGCAGTACTTC. This chain connects TRBV15 to TRBJ2-7; D is tentatively TRBD1 or TRBD2 (6 bases each). Between the trimmed V and J ends, which lost 5 bases and 4 bases, there was a span of 15 bases. The CDR3 loop spans 14 amino acids. Germline CDR1 and CDR2: LNHNV and YYDKDF (reference sequence).

The gene calls are TRBV19 and TRBJ2-1; 11 bases are a match to TRBD2. The ends lost 8 bases at V and 9 bases at J; junction bases unmatched: 9. The germline V gene has CDR1 LNHDA and CDR2 SQIVND (reference sequence). The CDR3 has 14 amino acids. As DNA, the CDR3 is TGTGCCAGTGAGATAGCGGGGGGGTCTGGTGAGCAGTTCTTC. Residues: CASEIAGGSGEQFF.

V gene TRBV11-3 combines with J gene TRBJ2-2; TRBD1 aligns across 7 bases. J lost 4 bases, V lost 2 bases, and 4 bases had no gene match. The CDR3 consists of 15 residues. CDR1 and CDR2 from the germline V gene are SGHNT and YENEEA. The DNA of the CDR3 is TGTGCCAGCAGCTTATTGCAGGGGGTCACCGGGGAGCTGTTTTTT. Translation: CASSLLQGVTGELFF.

The chain combines TRBV6-5 with TRBJ2-3; D gene unclear. The V end lost 6 bases, the J end lost 2 bases, and 15 bases lay between the germline ends. The germline CDR1 and CDR2 sequences are MNHEY and SVGAGI. The CDR3 covers 15 residues. CDR3 loop: CASSRQVALTDTQYF. DNA for the CDR3: TGTGCCAGCAGCCGCCAGGTAGCCCTCACAGATACGCAGTATTTT.

This chain uses TRBV30 with TRBJ2-1, with D unclear. This CDR3 is 14 amino acids long. V lost 5 bases and J lost 4, with 15 bases in between. Germline lookup yields CDR1 GTSNPN and CDR2 SVGIG (reference sequence). The CDR3 nucleotides are TGTGCCTGGGAAAGGGTCCAGGAATACAATGAGCAGTTCTTC. It specifies CAWERVQEYNEQFF. The full variable domain, rest sourced from reference TRBV30 and TRBJ2-1, is SQTIHQWPATLVQPVGSPLSLECTVEGTSNPNLYWYRQAAGRGLQLLFYSVGIGQISSEVPQNLSASRPQDRQFILSSKKLLLSDSGFYLCAWERVQEYNEQFFGPGTRLTVL.

This chain uses TRBV28 with TRBJ1-2; D perhaps matches TRBD1 (6 bases). Trimming shortened V by 7 bases and J by 4 bases, and 13 bases separated the two germline ends. CDR1 and CDR2 from the germline V gene are MDHEN and SYDVKM. The CDR3 has 13 amino acids. The CDR3 is CASNPHRAYGYTF. As DNA, the CDR3 is TGTGCCAGCAATCCACACAGGGCCTATGGCTACACCTTC.

This clone was seen only once. The rearrangement uses TRBV2 and TRBJ1-5; perhaps TRBD1 as D (5 bases). The CDR3 is 19 amino acids. Trimming removed 4 bases from V and 1 base from J, with 23 bases in between. CDR1 is SNHLY and CDR2 is FYNNEI in the germline V gene. The chain's CDR3 is CASSGRKAGLIGSNQPQHF. The CDR3, as DNA: TGTGCCAGCAGTGGCCGAAAGGCAGGGTTAATAGGGAGCAATCAGCCCCAGCATTTT.

This clone was seen once. This chain joins TRBV6-2 or TRBV6-3 and TRBJ2-5, with TRBD2 matching 10 bases. CDR1 is MNHEY, CDR2 SVGEGT, per germline. CDR3 size: 15 residues. V lost 4 bases and J lost 5; bases outside the gene matches: 7. The CDR3 reads CASSFASGGAETQYF. In DNA form, the CDR3 reads TGTGCCAGCAGTTTCGCAAGCGGGGGGGCCGAGACCCAGTACTTC.

V usage is TRBV3-1 (or the pseudogene TRBV3-2) and J usage is TRBJ2-3; TRBD2 agrees at 10 bases. Germline V gene data show CDR1 as LGHDT and CDR2 as YNNKEL (reference sequence). This CDR3 spans 17 amino acids. V shed 0 bases and J 2 bases; nucleotides not matched to a gene: 5. DNA for the CDR3: TGTGCCAGCAGCCAAGAATCGCTAGCGGGGGTCACAGATACGCAGTATTTT. Translation gives CASSQESLAGVTDTQYF.

V gene TRBV4-3 combines with J gene TRBJ1-4, with D tentatively TRBD1 (6 bases). CDR1 is LGHNA, CDR2 YSLEER, per germline. V was clipped by 0 bases and J by 0 bases, with 8 bases between them. The CDR3 is 16 amino acids. This CDR3 is CASSQDEGATNEKLFF. CDR3 DNA: TGCGCCAGCAGCCAAGATGAGGGGGCAACTAATGAAAAACTGTTTTTT.

This chain uses TRBV27 with TRBJ1-5; D ambiguous. The germline V gene encodes CDR1 MNHEY and CDR2 SMNVEV (reference sequence). This CDR3 comprises 14 residues. V was pared by 4 bases and J by 7 bases, with 14 bases between. The DNA for the CDR3 is TGTGCCAGCAGTTCCGTTTCGGGTAACCAGCCCCAGCATTTT. This sequence encodes CASSSVSGNQPQHF.

This clone was detected only once. This chain links TRBV11-3 with TRBJ1-6; 8 bases match TRBD1. Germline trimming cut 7 bases from V and 8 bases from J; bases unmatched to any gene: 10. The CDR3 consists of 15 residues. Per the germline V gene, CDR1 is SGHNT and CDR2 is YENEEA. The CDR3 sequence: CASNNPGQDYSPLHF. CDR3 bases: TGTGCCAGCAATAATCCGGGACAGGATTATTCACCCCTCCACTTT.

The chain links TRBV13 to TRBJ1-4; perhaps TRBD1 as D (5 bases). The CDR3 extends over 15 amino acids. Germline CDR1 and CDR2: PRHDT and FYEKMQ (reference sequence). The germline V and J ends were trimmed by 5 bases and 8 bases, with 18 bases remaining between them. CDR3 sequence reads: CASSPRGGRGEKLFF. Written as DNA, the CDR3 is TGTGCCAGCAGCCCAAGGGGAGGGCGCGGCGAAAAACTGTTTTTT.